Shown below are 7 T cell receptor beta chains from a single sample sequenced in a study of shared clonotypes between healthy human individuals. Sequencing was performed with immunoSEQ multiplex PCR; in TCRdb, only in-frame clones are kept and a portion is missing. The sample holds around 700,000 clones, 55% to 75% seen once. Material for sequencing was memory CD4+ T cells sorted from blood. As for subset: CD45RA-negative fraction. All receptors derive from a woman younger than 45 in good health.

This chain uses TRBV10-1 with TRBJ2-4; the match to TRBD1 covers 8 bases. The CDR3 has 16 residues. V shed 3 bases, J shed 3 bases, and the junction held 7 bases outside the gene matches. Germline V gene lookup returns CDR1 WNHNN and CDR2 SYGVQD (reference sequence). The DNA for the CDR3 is TGCGCCAGCAGTGAAGGAGTGGGACAGGTCAAAAACATTCAGTACTTC. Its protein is CASSEGVGQVKNIQYF.

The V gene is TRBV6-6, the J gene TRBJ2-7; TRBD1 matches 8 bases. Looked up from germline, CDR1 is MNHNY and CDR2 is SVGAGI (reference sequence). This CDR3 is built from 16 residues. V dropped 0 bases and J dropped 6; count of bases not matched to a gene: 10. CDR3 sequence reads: CASSYSRTGFLLEQYF. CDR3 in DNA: TGTGCCAGCAGTTACTCGAGGACAGGGTTCCTCCTCGAGCAGTACTTC.

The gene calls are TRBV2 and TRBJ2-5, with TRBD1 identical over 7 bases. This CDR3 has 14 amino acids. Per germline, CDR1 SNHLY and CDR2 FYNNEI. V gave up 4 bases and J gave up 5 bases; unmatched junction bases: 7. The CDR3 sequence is CASSAQQGTETQYF. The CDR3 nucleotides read TGTGCCAGCAGTGCCCAACAGGGGACGGAGACCCAGTACTTC.

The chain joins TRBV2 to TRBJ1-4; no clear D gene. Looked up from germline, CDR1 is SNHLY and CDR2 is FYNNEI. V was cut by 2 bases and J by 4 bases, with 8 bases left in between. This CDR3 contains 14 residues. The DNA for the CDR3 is TGTGCCAGCAGTGAAAATTCTCTTAATGAAAAACTGTTTTTT. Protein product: CASSENSLNEKLFF. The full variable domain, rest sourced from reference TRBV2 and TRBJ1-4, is EPEVTQTPSHQVTQMGQEVILRCVPISNHLYFYWYRQILGQKVEFLVSFYNNEISEKSEIFDDQFSVERPDGSNFTLKIRSTKLEDSAMYFCASSENSLNEKLFFGSGTQLSVL.

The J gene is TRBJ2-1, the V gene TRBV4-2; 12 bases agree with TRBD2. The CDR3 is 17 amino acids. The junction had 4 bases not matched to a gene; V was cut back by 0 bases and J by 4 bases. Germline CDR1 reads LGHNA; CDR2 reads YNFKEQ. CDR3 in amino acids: CASSQDLAGGRYNEQFF. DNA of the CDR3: TGTGCCAGCAGCCAAGATCTAGCGGGAGGGCGATACAATGAGCAGTTCTTC.

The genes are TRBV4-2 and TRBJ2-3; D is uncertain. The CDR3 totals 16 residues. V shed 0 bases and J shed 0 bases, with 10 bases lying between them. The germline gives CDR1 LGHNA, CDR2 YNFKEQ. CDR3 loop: CASSQDKGRSTDTQYF. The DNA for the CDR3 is TGTGCCAGCAGCCAAGATAAGGGAAGGAGCACAGATACGCAGTATTTT.

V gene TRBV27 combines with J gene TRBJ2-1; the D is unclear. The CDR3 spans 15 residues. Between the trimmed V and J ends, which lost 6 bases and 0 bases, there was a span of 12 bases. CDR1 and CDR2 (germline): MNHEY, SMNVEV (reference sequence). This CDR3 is CASRPPWSSYNEQFF. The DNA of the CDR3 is TGTGCCAGCAGGCCTCCGTGGAGCTCCTACAATGAGCAGTTCTTC.